The TCR beta chain described here comes from a study of T cell responses to AZD1222 COVID-19 vaccine (dated by TCRdb to 2020 to 2023). About the full investigation: A total of just over 230 trial participants underwent TCR sequencing, of whom 207 had received two doses of AZD1222 and some 26 had received two doses of the MenACWY control vaccine. Trial participants were enrolled by age into 18-55, 56-69 and 70-plus year subgroups, with around 140, 26 and 57 TCR-sequenced participants respectively. The investigation overall reported the following: Nearly half of unique spike-specific TCRs reportedly recognized epitopes outside regions mutated in the B.1.351 and B.1.1.7 variants. Conclusions about previously exposed vaccinees are limited because only a handful of AZD1222 recipients were SARS-CoV-2 seropositive at baseline. Because no samples from the day 14 peak response were available, repertoires could be characterized only after the peak T cell response. After two AZD1222 doses, both the breadth and the depth of spike-specific TCRs were significantly higher than at day 0 and than in MenACWY recipients. The 56-69-year group was small, and its depth increase did not reach significance, likely because of low power. Participants were mostly white British and included more females than males, and it was suggested by the authors that clonal diversity may have been underestimated. The whole spike protein was spanned by vaccine-associated CD4 TCRs, and dominant responses were seen in regions 160-218 and 743-854.

What the time point label conveys for this sample: baseline before first vaccination. Vaccinee samples were obtained from the UK trials COV001 and COV002, which included a single-blind randomized controlled phase 2/3 trial of AZD1222 (ChAdOx1 nCoV-19) in healthy adults. Trial participant PBMC samples were collected at day 0 and day 28 after the second dose for TCRbeta chain sequencing. The CDR3 regions of human TCRbeta chains were subjected to immunosequencing. The authors processed their data as follows. TCRs in the repertoires were compared against a reference library of SARS-CoV-2-specific TCRs that had been generated with the MIRA antigen-specificity platform. Breadth was defined as the fraction of unique TCRs that were SARS-CoV-2-associated, and depth was defined as the fraction of total T cells that were SARS-CoV-2-associated. Using the MIRA data, each spike-specific TCR was assigned both to the spike region to which the TCR was reactive and to a CD4 or CD8 class. Log10-transformed breadth and depth values were compared by one-way ANOVA with Sidak's multiple comparisons tests. The table comes from immuneACCESS by way of TCRdb, which keeps in-frame sequences with V and J called. Part of the clones is missing from these tables; in studies checked, under half for an unresolved V gene and the rest for unknown reasons. D and trimming come from the DNA, and the V and J calls and clone size come from that table. The record for this sample contains about 140,000 clones. Of the sample, roughly 2% falls within the top ten clones.

As regards this clone: The clone's antigen remains unknown.

The CDR3 spans 16 residues, from the cysteine through the phenylalanine. The DNA shown is the 48-base CDR3, in frame from base 1. The germline V gene encodes CDR1 SGHTA and CDR2 FQGNSA. The germline V end is reduced by 5 bases and the J end by 5 bases; junction bases left unmatched: 14. Sequencing was carried out using peripheral blood. The chain joins TRBV7-2 to TRBJ1-1, with 7 central nucleotides matching TRBD1. The TCR was taken from an adult in good health. The DNA sequence is as follows: TGTGCCAGCAGCATTAGGAGACAGGGATCGAGAACTGAAGCTTTCTTT. The encoded protein is CASSIRRQGSRTEAFF.